The 24 T cell receptor beta chains below were found in one sample sequenced in a study of siplizumab effects on memory and regulatory T cells. The repertoire was sequenced with immunoSEQ multiplex PCR; TCRdb's copy has only in-frame clones and lacks some. In the table there are approximately 110,000 clones, approximately 94% of which are singletons. The source material was CD4+ T cells sorted from blood. All receptors come from a human donor in good health.

The J gene is TRBJ1-4, the V gene TRBV10-3; 9 nucleotides match TRBD1. This CDR3 is built from 12 residues. Germline-derived CDR1 and CDR2 are ENHRY and SYGVKD. Losses at the gene ends were 8 bases for V and 7 bases for J; bases not matched to a gene: 2. As DNA, the CDR3 is TGTGCCATCGGACAGGGGATTGAAAAACTGTTTTTT. This encodes CAIGQGIEKLFF.

The CDR3 bases are TGTGCCAGCAGCCCGAGACTAGCGGGGGGTTACGAGCAGTACTTC. Its protein product is CASSPRLAGGYEQYF. V gene TRBV7-9 combines with J gene TRBJ2-7; 13 bases align to TRBD2. V was clipped by 5 bases and J by 4 bases; unmatched bases: 5. This CDR3 has 15 residues. Germline V gene lookup returns CDR1 SEHNR and CDR2 FQNEAQ (reference sequence).

This chain links TRBV5-1 with TRBJ2-7, with 11 bases lining up with TRBD2. J was trimmed by 9 bases and V by 3 bases; bases with no gene match: 8. The germline V gene has CDR1 SGHRS and CDR2 YFSETQ. The CDR3 spans 14 residues. CDR3 sequence (DNA): TGCGCCAGCAGCTCACTAGCGGGGGACGAGGGGCAGTACTTC. Amino acid sequence: CASSSLAGDEGQYF.

J is TRBJ1-2 and V is TRBV5-8; 7 bases match TRBD1. Germline lookup yields CDR1 SGHTS and CDR2 YDEGEE. The J segment lost 8 bases and the V segment lost 2 bases, leaving 9 bases of the junction unmatched. The CDR3 is made up of 14 amino acids. CDR3 sequence reads: CASSFGTAGSGYTF. In nucleotides, the CDR3 is TGTGCCAGCAGCTTTGGGACAGCTGGAAGCGGCTACACCTTC.

The rearrangement joins TRBV30 to TRBJ2-5, with a possible D match to TRBD1 (5 bases). V was cut by 1 base and J by 9 bases, with 18 bases left in between. CDR1 and CDR2 from the germline V gene are GTSNPN and SVGIG (reference sequence). The CDR3 runs to 14 residues. This chain's CDR3 is CAWSGRARIGAQYF. The CDR3 region has the DNA TGTGCCTGGAGTGGCAGGGCCCGGATTGGAGCCCAGTACTTC.

This chain connects TRBV6-4 to TRBJ2-2; 10 positions agree with TRBD2. CDR1 and CDR2 (germline): MRHNA, SNTAGT. The CDR3 runs 14 residues. The J segment lost 4 bases and the V segment lost 6 bases, leaving 2 bases of the junction unmatched. DNA for the CDR3: TGTGCCAGCAGACGGACTAGCGGCACCGGGGAGCTGTTTTTT. It yields the protein CASRRTSGTGELFF.

The CDR3 DNA sequence: TGTGCCACCGGAAAGGACAGGGGCTCCTACGAGCAGTACTTC. It yields the protein CATGKDRGSYEQYF. This chain joins TRBV15 and TRBJ2-7; 9 nucleotides align to TRBD1. Germline V gene sequence: CDR1 LNHNV, CDR2 YYDKDF (reference sequence). V lost 8 bases to trimming and J lost 0 bases; unmatched junction nucleotides: 5. This CDR3 contains 14 residues.

For the CDR3, the DNA is TGTGCCAGCAGCACCGACAGGTACACAGATACGCAGTATTTT. This translates into CASSTDRYTDTQYF. The chain has TRBV7-2 and TRBJ2-3, with D perhaps TRBD1 (6 bases). The CDR3 totals 14 residues. Between the trimmed V and J ends, which lost 5 bases and 2 bases, there was a span of 11 bases. Germline V gene lookup returns CDR1 SGHTA and CDR2 FQGNSA. Filled out from reference TRBV7-2 and TRBJ2-3, the complete variable domain reads GAGVSQSPSNKVTEKGKDVELRCDPISGHTALYWYRQSLGQGLEFLIYFQGNSAPDKSGLPSDRFSAERTGGSVSTLTIQRTQQEDSAVYLCASSTDRYTDTQYFGPGTRLTVL.

The CDR3 sequence: CASSRGTSYGYTF. The CDR3, as DNA: TGTGCCAGCAGCCGCGGGACATCCTATGGCTACACCTTC. The chain combines TRBV9 with TRBJ1-2; TRBD1 is a possible D gene (6 bases). Germline CDR1 SGDLS, CDR2 YYNGEE. This CDR3 has 13 amino acids. V lost 4 bases and J lost 4, with 11 bases in between. Complete variable domain (other parts from reference TRBV9 and TRBJ1-2): DSGVTQTPKHLITATGQRVTLRCSPRSGDLSVYWYQQSLDQGLQFLIQYYNGEERAKGNILERFSAQQFPDLHSELNLSSLELGDSALYFCASSRGTSYGYTFGSGTRLTVV.

With respect to this clone: Other DNA sequences in this specimen translate into the identical CDR3. The gene calls are TRBV9 and TRBJ2-7, with D tentatively TRBD2 (6 bases). The CDR3 has 15 amino acids. Between the trimmed V and J ends, which lost 0 bases and 1 base, there was a span of 11 bases. The germline CDR1 and CDR2 sequences are SGDLS and YYNGEE. The CDR3 DNA is TGTGCCAGCAGCGTAGGGCTCGCGGGGTCCTACGAGCAGTACTTC. This codes for CASSVGLAGSYEQYF.

The CDR3 loop is CATSTDSGANVLTF. The CDR3 nucleotides are TGTGCCACCAGCACAGACTCTGGGGCCAACGTCCTGACTTTC. The rearrangement uses TRBV15 and TRBJ2-6; no clear D gene. The CDR3 has 14 residues. With 4 bases removed from V and 0 bases from J, the gap between germline ends came to 4 bases. Per the germline V gene, CDR1 is LNHNV and CDR2 is YYDKDF (reference sequence). Variable domain in full (rest from reference TRBV15 and TRBJ2-6): DAMVIQNPRYQVTQFGKPVTLSCSQTLNHNVMYWYQQKSSQAPKLLFHYYDKDFNNEADTPDNFQSRRPNTSFCFLDIRSPGLGDTAMYLCATSTDSGANVLTFGAGSRLTVL.

The chain combines TRBV5-4 with TRBJ2-7, with 8 bases fitting TRBD1. Germline V gene sequence: CDR1 SGHNT, CDR2 YYREEE (reference sequence). The CDR3 totals 15 residues. V lost 4 bases to trimming and J lost 2 bases; unmatched junction nucleotides: 8. The CDR3 protein is CASSPRQGTAYEQYF. CDR3 nucleotides: TGTGCCAGCAGCCCCAGACAGGGGACGGCCTACGAGCAGTACTTC.

The chain carries TRBV6-1 and TRBJ2-7, with 9 bases matching TRBD1. V was clipped by 6 bases and J by 3 bases; unmatched bases: 9. CDR1 is MNHNS, CDR2 SASEGT, per germline. This CDR3 contains 15 residues. DNA for the CDR3: TGTGCCAGCAGGAACGCCGCGGACAGGGGCTACGAGCAGTACTTC. As protein: CASRNAADRGYEQYF.

The chain carries TRBV11-3 and TRBJ2-7, with a possible D match to TRBD1 (5 bases). The ends were cut back, 1 base at V and 2 bases at J, with 9 bases in the middle. The CDR3 runs to 14 residues. The V gene's germline CDR1 is SGHNT and CDR2 YENEEA. CDR3 region: CASSLAVGPYEQYF. In nucleotides, the CDR3 is TGTGCCAGCAGCTTAGCGGTGGGGCCCTACGAGCAGTACTTC.

The rearrangement joins TRBV7-2 to TRBJ1-3; 7 bases agree with TRBD1. CDR1 and CDR2 from the germline V gene are SGHTA and FQGNSA. V dropped 5 bases and J dropped 4; count of bases not matched to a gene: 5. The length of the CDR3 is 14 residues. The CDR3 here is CASSVTGAGNTIYF. As DNA, the CDR3 is TGTGCCAGCAGCGTAACAGGGGCCGGAAACACCATATATTTT.

The table lists this clone with a count of one. The rearrangement links TRBV6-1 to TRBJ1-4; D may be TRBD1 (5 bases). The germline gives CDR1 MNHNS, CDR2 SASEGT. V lost 2 bases and J 8 bases, leaving 15 bases between the germline ends. The CDR3 totals 15 residues. The CDR3 spells CASSEQGRLPEKLFF. The CDR3 bases are TGTGCCAGCAGTGAACAGGGCAGGCTTCCAGAAAAACTGTTTTTT.

The chain couples TRBV30 to TRBJ1-1; D unresolved. The germline V and J ends were trimmed by 2 bases and 1 base, with 8 bases remaining between them. The CDR3 extends over 13 amino acids. CDR1 and CDR2 (germline): GTSNPN, SVGIG (reference sequence). CDR3 sequence: CAWSQGSNTEAFF. CDR3 in DNA: TGTGCCTGGAGTCAAGGGTCGAACACTGAAGCTTTCTTT.

The gene calls are TRBV5-1 and TRBJ1-4; D perhaps matches TRBD1 (5 bases). V dropped 0 bases and J dropped 0 bases, with 6 bases sitting between them. CDR3 size: 15 residues. Germline assignment: CDR1 SGHRS and CDR2 YFSETQ. CDR3 sequence: CASSLETATNEKLFF. DNA of the CDR3: TGCGCCAGCAGCTTGGAGACAGCAACTAATGAAAAACTGTTTTTT.

The chain couples TRBV14 to TRBJ2-7; possible D gene TRBD1, 5 bases. The ends were cut back, 4 bases at V and 3 bases at J, with 10 bases in the middle. Germline-derived CDR1 and CDR2 are SGHDN and FVKESK. The CDR3 loop spans 13 amino acids. The CDR3 region has the DNA TGTGCCAGCAGCCTCCAGACAGTCTACGAGCAGTACTTC. This translates into CASSLQTVYEQYF. Full variable domain (rest looked up from reference TRBV14 and TRBJ2-7): EAGVTQFPSHSVIEKGQTVTLRCDPISGHDNLYWYRRVMGKEIKFLLHFVKESKQDESGMPNNRFLAERTGGTYSTLKVQPAELEDSGVYFCASSLQTVYEQYFGPGTRLTVT.

The chain carries TRBV18 and TRBJ1-3; 9 bases are a match to TRBD1. J gave up 2 bases and V 6 bases, and 5 bases lay outside the gene matches. Looked up from germline, CDR1 is KGHSH and CDR2 is LQKENI. There are 15 residues in the CDR3. The CDR3 bases are TGTGCCAGCTCGCAACAGGGGGCGCCTGGAAACACCATATATTTT. Protein product: CASSQQGAPGNTIYF.

The J gene is TRBJ1-2, the V gene TRBV19; possibly TRBD1 for D (6 bases). Trimming pared 7 bases from V and 2 bases from J, leaving 14 bases between. The V gene's germline CDR1 is LNHDA and CDR2 SQIVND (reference sequence). This CDR3 spans 14 amino acids. The CDR3 here is CASKNRTANYGYTF. CDR3 DNA: TGTGCCAGTAAAAATCGGACAGCAAACTATGGCTACACCTTC.

The CDR3 protein is CAWGNYGYTF. The CDR3, as DNA: TGTGCCTGGGGCAATTATGGCTACACCTTC. The rearrangement links TRBV30 to TRBJ1-2; D gene uncertain. The ends were cut back, 5 bases at V and 5 bases at J, with 6 bases in the middle. The germline gives CDR1 GTSNPN, CDR2 SVGIG (reference sequence). CDR3 length: 10 amino acids.

V gene TRBV7-6 combines with J gene TRBJ2-1, with TRBD2 identical over 10 bases. This CDR3 contains 17 residues. V lost 0 bases and J lost 7; bases outside the gene matches: 9. Germline lookup yields CDR1 SGHVS and CDR2 FNYEAQ. The CDR3 spells CASSLAWSSGSRNEQFF. In DNA form, the CDR3 reads TGTGCCAGCAGCTTAGCGTGGTCTAGCGGGAGTAGGAATGAGCAGTTCTTC. The whole variable domain, filled in from reference TRBV7-6 and TRBJ2-1, reads GAGVSQSPRYKVTKRGQDVALRCDPISGHVSLYWYRQALGQGPEFLTYFNYEAQQDKSGLPNDRFSAERPEGSISTLTIQRTEQRDSAMYRCASSLAWSSGSRNEQFFGPGTRLTVL.

The gene calls are TRBV7-9 and TRBJ2-1; tentative D call: TRBD2 (5 bases). The V and J ends lost 5 bases and 4 bases respectively, with 15 bases between them. Per germline, CDR1 SEHNR and CDR2 FQNEAQ (reference sequence). The CDR3 consists of 15 residues. This CDR3 reads CASSLSGPSYNEQFF. The DNA for the CDR3 is TGTGCCAGCAGCCTAAGCGGACCGAGTTACAATGAGCAGTTCTTC. The full variable domain, completed using reference TRBV7-9 and TRBJ2-1, is DTGVSQNPRHKITKRGQNVTFRCDPISEHNRLYWYRQTLGQGPEFLTYFQNEAQLEKSRLLSDRFSAERPKGSFSTLEIQRTEQGDSAMYLCASSLSGPSYNEQFFGPGTRLTVL.